Each of the 17 T cell receptor beta chains below was sequenced from the same sample in a study of T cell responses to AZD1222 COVID-19 vaccine. Produced via immunoSEQ multiplex PCR; TCRdb's table is partial and in-frame only. The sample contains about 220,000 clones, roughly 91% of which appear only once. Sample: peripheral blood, taken on day 0 of MenACWY control vaccination. The receptors shown here come from an adult in good health.

The chain uses TRBV9 and TRBJ2-5, with 8 bases that match TRBD2. In germline, CDR1 is SGDLS, CDR2 YYNGEE. The CDR3 runs 15 residues. Trimming removed 4 bases from V and 5 bases from J; junction bases left unmatched: 10. The CDR3 nucleotides read TGTGCCAGCAGCACCTCCCGGGGGGGCATTGAGACCCAGTACTTC. Its translation is CASSTSRGGIETQYF.

The V call is TRBV5-8, the J call TRBJ2-6; D uncertain. The CDR3 is made up of 13 amino acids. Looked up from germline, CDR1 is SGHTS and CDR2 is YDEGEE. Trimming removed 5 bases at V and 4 bases at J, with 7 bases between. Here the CDR3 DNA reads TGTGCCAGCAGGGCTACAGGGGCCAACGTCCTGACTTTC. Its protein product is CASRATGANVLTF.

The J gene is TRBJ2-3, the V gene TRBV9, with TRBD2 identical over 10 bases. Per germline, CDR1 SGDLS and CDR2 YYNGEE. J gave up 5 bases and V 0 bases, and 6 bases lay outside the gene matches. This CDR3 has 16 amino acids. CDR3 region: CASSVGAGGYGDTQYF. The CDR3 DNA sequence: TGTGCCAGCAGCGTAGGAGCGGGGGGGTATGGAGATACGCAGTATTTT.

The chain uses TRBV2 and TRBJ1-3; D unclear. The V and J ends lost 5 bases and 1 base respectively, with 9 bases between them. The CDR3 consists of 14 residues. In germline, CDR1 is SNHLY, CDR2 FYNNEI. The CDR3 loop reads CASSTDASGNTIYF. The CDR3 nucleotides read TGTGCCAGCAGTACTGATGCGTCTGGAAACACCATATATTTT.

This CDR3 is CASSLDRANSPLHF. The CDR3 DNA reads as TGTGCCAGCAGCTTGGACAGGGCTAATTCACCCCTCCACTTT. The V call is TRBV11-2, the J call TRBJ1-6, with 8 bases matching TRBD1. Germline lookup yields CDR1 SGHAT and CDR2 FQNNGV. The V and J ends lost 3 bases and 6 bases, in that order; junction bases with no gene match: 1. The CDR3 spans 14 residues. Combining the CDR3 with reference TRBV11-2 and TRBJ1-6 gives the whole variable domain EAGVAQSPRYKIIEKRQSVAFWCNPISGHATLYWYQQILGQGPKLLIQFQNNGVVDDSQLPKDRFSAERLKGVDSTLKIQPAKLEDSAVYLCASSLDRANSPLHFGNGTRLTVT.

The rearrangement joins TRBV18 to TRBJ1-2, with D perhaps matching TRBD1 (5 bases). The ends were cut back, 3 bases at V and 0 bases at J, with 11 bases in the middle. CDR3 length equals 15 residues. Germline V lookup: CDR1 KGHSH, CDR2 LQKENI. The CDR3 loop is CASSPKDIANYGYTF. The CDR3 DNA reads as TGTGCCAGCTCACCCAAGGACATAGCTAACTATGGCTACACCTTC.

DNA for the CDR3: TGCGCCAGCAGCCCCCGCGGCGGGAACCAAGAGACCCAGTACTTC. Encoded protein: CASSPRGGNQETQYF. This chain connects TRBV5-1 to TRBJ2-5; TRBD2 is a possible D gene (6 bases). V was pared by 4 bases and J by 0 bases, with 13 bases between. The CDR3 length is 15 residues. Per the germline V gene, CDR1 is SGHRS and CDR2 is YFSETQ.

CDR3 DNA: TGTGCCAGCAGCACCACAGGGGAAACCTACAATGAGCAGTTCTTC. Its translation: CASSTTGETYNEQFF. The J gene is TRBJ2-1, the V gene TRBV5-4, with 7 bases lining up with TRBD1. The J segment lost 2 bases and the V segment lost 4 bases, leaving 6 bases of the junction unmatched. Germline V gene sequence: CDR1 SGHNT, CDR2 YYREEE (reference sequence). The CDR3 loop spans 15 amino acids.

V usage is TRBV2 and J usage is TRBJ2-7; TRBD1 agrees at 9 bases. The CDR3 sequence is 13 residues long. Germline V gene data show CDR1 as SNHLY and CDR2 as FYNNEI. V lost 7 bases, J lost 4 bases, and 5 bases stayed unmatched. The CDR3 DNA is TGTGCCAGCAAACAGGACAGGGGTTACGAGCAGTACTTC. Translating it yields CASKQDRGYEQYF.

The V and J genes are TRBV6-5 and TRBJ2-3; 8 bases are a match to TRBD2. Looked up from germline, CDR1 is MNHEY and CDR2 is SVGAGI. This CDR3 spans 13 amino acids. The ends lost 6 bases at V and 7 bases at J; junction bases unmatched: 6. CDR3 loop: CASRRGAPNTQYF. In DNA form, the CDR3 reads TGTGCCAGCAGGCGGGGGGCCCCAAATACGCAGTATTTT.

This CDR3 is CASSLPTMNTEAFF. The CDR3 DNA reads as TGTGCCAGCAGCTTACCGACGATGAACACTGAAGCTTTCTTT. This chain uses TRBV7-2 with TRBJ1-1; D remains unclear. The CDR3 loop spans 14 amino acids. Germline CDR1 SGHTA, CDR2 FQGNSA. The V gene lost 2 bases and the J gene lost 0 bases, with 7 bases spanning the gap.

V is TRBV28 and J is TRBJ1-6, with D tentatively TRBD1 (5 bases). The V end lost 5 bases, the J end lost 14 bases, and 22 bases lay between the germline ends. This CDR3 region has 15 residues. CDR1 MDHEN and CDR2 SYDVKM come from the germline V gene. The CDR3 here is CASSLPLGPIPTLHF. CDR3 DNA sequence: TGTGCCAGCAGTCTGCCCTTGGGACCCATCCCCACCCTCCACTTT.

J is TRBJ1-3 and V is TRBV2, with D hard to call. Per germline, CDR1 SNHLY and CDR2 FYNNEI. The CDR3 sequence is 12 residues long. V was shortened by 2 bases and J by 1 base, with 0 bases between the two germline ends. The CDR3 is CASSESGNTIYF. The DNA of the CDR3 is TGTGCCAGCAGTGAATCTGGAAACACCATATATTTT.

This rearrangement joins TRBV5-4 to TRBJ1-1, with 9 bases that match TRBD1. The CDR3 extends over 14 amino acids. The V gene's germline CDR1 is SGHNT and CDR2 YYREEE (reference sequence). Trimming removed 5 bases from V and 6 bases from J; junction bases left unmatched: 8. CDR3 coding DNA: TGTGCCAGCAGGGGACAGGGACGTAGGGCTGAAGCTTTCTTT. Its translation is CASRGQGRRAEAFF.

With regard to this clone: A read error may account for a junction end that differs from germline. The chain joins TRBV7-7 to TRBJ2-5, with 11 bases that match TRBD2. The germline V gene encodes CDR1 SSHAT and CDR2 FNYEAQ (reference sequence). The CDR3 runs to 15 residues. CDR3 nucleotide sequence: TGTGCTAGCAGCCACCTAGCGGGGGGCAGGGAGACCCAGTACTTC. Its translation is CASSHLAGGRETQYF. Together with reference TRBV7-7 and TRBJ2-5, the CDR3 gives the full variable domain: GAGVSQSPRYKVTKRGQDVTLRCDPISSHATLYWYQQALGQGPEFLTYFNYEAQPDKSGLPSDRFSAERPEGSISTLTIQRTEQRDSAMYRCASSHLAGGRETQYFGPGTRLLVL.

The J gene is TRBJ1-2, the V gene TRBV6-5; 9 positions match TRBD1. The CDR3 has 14 amino acids. V shed 6 bases and J 4 bases; nucleotides not matched to a gene: 6. The germline V gene has CDR1 MNHEY and CDR2 SVGAGI. The DNA for the CDR3 is TGTGCCAGCAGGAGGACAGGGGAACCCTATGGCTACACCTTC. Translation: CASRRTGEPYGYTF.

This sequence joins TRBV27 and TRBJ1-1, with 10 bases identical to TRBD1. V trimming: 8 bases; J trimming: 6 bases; junction bases outside the gene matches: 9. The germline V gene has CDR1 MNHEY and CDR2 SMNVEV (reference sequence). This CDR3 region has 14 residues. CDR3 coding DNA: TGTGCCAGCGCCCGGGACAGGGGTTCCCCTGAAGCTTTCTTT. Its protein is CASARDRGSPEAFF.